This T cell receptor (beta chain) emerged from a study of cytomegalovirus exposure and HLA in healthy donors. Study results and caveats: In an earlier analysis, most TCR beta V segments were productive about 87% or about 30% of the time.

This clone was found once. Antigen specificity is unknown. The PCR had 60 Vbeta and 13 Jbeta primers. TCRdb keeps only in-frame clones here, not all; method: immunoSEQ multiplex PCR. The sample carries roughly 120,000 clones, around three quarters recorded once. This CDR3 spans 15 amino acids. V trimming: 11 bases; J trimming: 1 base; junction bases outside the gene matches: 9. Germline values: CDR1 SNHLY, CDR2 FYNNEI. The J gene is TRBJ1-3, the V gene TRBV2, with TRBD1 matching over 9 bases. The sample was PBMCs. The sequence was obtained from a man aged 30 to 45 in good health and CMV-seropositive. CDR3 sequence reads: CAGGQGVSSGNTIYF. The DNA for the CDR3 is TGTGCCGGGGGACAGGGAGTGAGTTCTGGAAACACCATATATTTT.